A single sample is the source of the 21 T cell receptor beta chains below, sequenced in a study of regulatory and conventional T cells in RAG deficiency. The table came from immunoSEQ multiplex PCR; TCRdb's copy has only in-frame clones and leaves some out. The sample lists more than 9,500 clones; approximately 95% were seen once. Regulatory T cells were sorted from blood as CD4+ CD25-high CD127-low cells. This same sample was also part of a study on regulatory T cells. That report notes: Primers: 52 TRBV forward and 13 TRBJ reverse.

The specimen was CD127- CD25+ CD4+ Tregs sorted from blood. These receptors originate from a human donor in good health.

The CDR3 region is CASSMGGGPSYEQYF. The CDR3 nucleotides read TGTGCCAGCAGTATGGGCGGGGGGCCCTCCTACGAGCAGTACTTC. The chain uses TRBV6-5 and TRBJ2-7; TRBD2 matches 8 bases. The CDR3 loop spans 15 amino acids. Germline V gene lookup returns CDR1 MNHEY and CDR2 SVGAGI. Losses at the gene ends were 5 bases for V and 0 bases for J; bases not matched to a gene: 6.

The chain is built from TRBV29-1 and TRBJ2-2, with D maybe TRBD2 (6 bases). The ends were cut back, 5 bases at V and 0 bases at J, with 10 bases in the middle. Germline loops: CDR1 SQVTM, CDR2 ANQGSEA. The CDR3 is 14 amino acids. CDR3 coding DNA: TGCAGCGTTCTCGGGAGCGCGAACACCGGGGAGCTGTTTTTT. It translates to CSVLGSANTGELFF.

J is TRBJ2-3 and V is TRBV7-2, with 13 bases lining up with TRBD2. Germline CDR1 SGHTA, CDR2 FQGNSA. The CDR3 has 15 amino acids. The V segment lost 5 bases and the J segment 6 bases; nucleotides outside the gene matches: 5. CDR3 sequence (DNA): TGTGCCAGCAGCCCGGGACTAGCGGGGCCCGATACGCAGTATTTT. This translates into CASSPGLAGPDTQYF.

This sequence joins TRBV5-1 and TRBJ1-1; D is unresolved. The V gene's germline CDR1 is SGHRS and CDR2 YFSETQ. The CDR3 totals 14 residues. Trimming stripped 1 base from V and 1 base from J, with 8 bases between. CDR3 coding DNA: TGCGCCAGCAGCTTGTACGGAGCGAACACTGAAGCTTTCTTT. Its translation: CASSLYGANTEAFF.

Of note for this clone: One end of the junction varies from germline; a read error may be responsible. The V gene is TRBV5-1, the J gene TRBJ2-1; 10 nucleotides agree with TRBD1. Germline CDR1 and CDR2: SGHRS and YFSETQ. The CDR3 extends over 12 amino acids. Written as DNA, the CDR3 is TGCGCCAGCAGTCAGGATGGACAGGGGGTGGTCTTC. Translated, it gives CASSQDGQGVVF.

The rearrangement uses TRBV4-1 and TRBJ1-1, with TRBD1 matching over 8 bases. The V and J ends lost 3 bases and 12 bases, in that order; junction bases with no gene match: 15. The germline V gene has CDR1 MGHRA and CDR2 YSYEKL. The CDR3 runs to 15 residues. CDR3 in amino acids: CASSQGDRSRSRPFF. As DNA, the CDR3 is TGCGCCAGCAGCCAGGGGGACAGGAGTCGAAGTAGACCTTTCTTT.

The chain is built from TRBV15 and TRBJ1-1; TRBD1 aligns across 7 bases. The CDR3 length is 15 residues. After removal of 5 bases from V and 0 bases from J, the junction contained 6 bases not matched to a gene. CDR1 LNHNV and CDR2 YYDKDF come from the germline V gene (reference sequence). The CDR3 reads CATSPRGALNTEAFF. As DNA, the CDR3 is TGTGCCACCAGCCCCAGGGGGGCCTTGAACACTGAAGCTTTCTTT.

This clone was counted once. The gene calls are TRBV18 and TRBJ1-6; 7 nucleotides match TRBD1. V lost 3 bases to trimming and J lost 8 bases; unmatched junction nucleotides: 10. The CDR3 loop spans 16 amino acids. Germline lookup yields CDR1 KGHSH and CDR2 LQKENI. CDR3 sequence (DNA): TGTGCCAGCTCACCTGTCACAGGGGCCGGTCATTCACCCCTCCACTTT. Amino acid sequence: CASSPVTGAGHSPLHF.

DNA for the CDR3: TGTGCCAGCAGTATCCCACAGGGATATAGCAATCAGCCCCAGCATTTT. Translated: CASSIPQGYSNQPQHF. The chain links TRBV28 to TRBJ1-5; TRBD1 is a possible D gene (6 bases). The length of the CDR3 is 16 residues. With 5 bases removed from V and 0 bases from J, the gap between germline ends came to 14 bases. Germline CDR1 reads MDHEN; CDR2 reads SYDVKM.

This chain connects TRBV5-1 to TRBJ2-7; TRBD1 matches 7 bases. This CDR3 spans 15 amino acids. CDR1 is SGHRS, CDR2 YFSETQ, per germline. With V trimmed by 4 bases and J by 0 bases, 7 bases remained unmatched. CDR3 in amino acids: CASSPGTASSYEQYF. In nucleotides, the CDR3 is TGCGCCAGCAGCCCCGGGACAGCGAGCTCCTACGAGCAGTACTTC.

J is TRBJ1-5 and V is TRBV6-1, with 7 bases fitting TRBD1. The CDR3 is 13 residues long. V gave up 2 bases and J gave up 9 bases; unmatched junction bases: 4. Germline CDR1 is MNHNS and CDR2 is SASEGT. CDR3 in amino acids: CASSETGARPQHF. The DNA of the CDR3 is TGTGCCAGCAGTGAAACAGGGGCACGGCCCCAGCATTTT.

The chain combines TRBV5-1 with TRBJ2-1; 7 nucleotides match TRBD1. Germline V gene data show CDR1 as SGHRS and CDR2 as YFSETQ. Germline trimming cut 2 bases from V and 0 bases from J; bases unmatched to any gene: 2. This CDR3 contains 15 residues. CDR3 residues: CASSFGDSSYNEQFF. DNA for the CDR3: TGCGCCAGCAGCTTCGGGGACAGCTCCTACAATGAGCAGTTCTTC.

The rearrangement links TRBV5-1 to TRBJ2-7; maybe TRBD2 (6 bases). V was shortened by 1 base and J by 6 bases, with 17 bases between the two germline ends. The CDR3 is made up of 15 amino acids. CDR1 and CDR2 (germline): SGHRS, YFSETQ. CDR3 sequence reads: CASSLSTALGGEQYF. The CDR3 DNA sequence: TGCGCCAGCAGCTTGAGTACAGCCCTGGGGGGCGAGCAGTACTTC.

The V gene is TRBV5-1, the J gene TRBJ2-5; weak D call: TRBD1 (5 bases). This CDR3 contains 13 residues. Trimming removed 5 bases from V and 0 bases from J, with 8 bases in between. Germline CDR1 is SGHRS and CDR2 is YFSETQ. The CDR3 sequence: CASRGQNQETQYF. In nucleotides, the CDR3 is TGCGCCAGCAGGGGGCAAAACCAAGAGACCCAGTACTTC.

The chain combines TRBV6-1 with TRBJ2-2; D gene ambiguous. Per germline, CDR1 MNHNS and CDR2 SASEGT. CDR3 length: 16 amino acids. V lost 4 bases and J 3 bases, leaving 15 bases between the germline ends. The CDR3 DNA is TGTGCCAGCAGTGTCTATATCGTAAGAGACACCGGGGAGCTGTTTTTT. Protein: CASSVYIVRDTGELFF.

V and J are TRBV19 and TRBJ1-4; D unclear. Germline CDR1 is LNHDA and CDR2 is SQIVND (reference sequence). This CDR3 has 14 amino acids. V was clipped by 6 bases and J by 3 bases, with 11 bases between them. The CDR3 DNA reads as TGTGCCAGTAGAACTCAGGTAGCTAATGAAAAACTGTTTTTT. Its protein is CASRTQVANEKLFF.

The genes are TRBV5-8 and TRBJ1-5, with 10 positions matching TRBD1. The ends lost 4 bases at V and 5 bases at J; junction bases unmatched: 6. CDR3 length: 15 amino acids. Per germline, CDR1 SGHTS and CDR2 YDEGEE. CDR3 in DNA: TGTGCCAGCAGCCCAAGACAGGGGGCATATCAGCCCCAGCATTTT. Protein: CASSPRQGAYQPQHF.

The chain is built from TRBV13 and TRBJ1-3; D is unresolved. V gave up 1 base and J gave up 0 bases, with 4 bases separating them. CDR1 is PRHDT and CDR2 is FYEKMQ in the germline V gene (reference sequence). CDR3 length: 14 residues. For the CDR3, the DNA is TGTGCCAGCAGCTTAGCTATCTCTGGAAACACCATATATTTT. Protein product: CASSLAISGNTIYF.

This chain joins TRBV7-9 and TRBJ1-3; D is unclear. The V gene lost 6 bases and the J gene lost 0 bases, with 9 bases spanning the gap. The CDR3 spans 14 residues. Germline V gene lookup returns CDR1 SEHNR and CDR2 FQNEAQ (reference sequence). CDR3 in DNA: TGTGCCAGCAGACAGCTTCCCTCTGGAAACACCATATATTTT. This codes for CASRQLPSGNTIYF.

The chain has TRBV30 and TRBJ1-2, with D possibly TRBD1 on 6 matching bases. Germline loops: CDR1 GTSNPN, CDR2 SVGIG (reference sequence). The CDR3 is 16 residues long. V shed 5 bases and J shed 7 bases, with 26 bases lying between them. CDR3 region: CAWETPARGRGSGYTF. DNA for the CDR3: TGTGCCTGGGAGACCCCCGCCAGGGGAAGGGGAAGTGGCTACACCTTC.

CDR3 loop: CASSLIILGTGEKLFF. DNA for the CDR3: TGTGCCAGCAGCTTAATAATTTTGGGGACAGGTGAAAAACTGTTTTTT. The rearrangement uses TRBV7-6 and TRBJ1-4, with 8 bases matching TRBD1. J gave up 7 bases and V 2 bases, and 9 bases lay outside the gene matches. The CDR3 runs 16 residues. Germline lookup yields CDR1 SGHVS and CDR2 FNYEAQ.